Shown below are 15 T cell receptor beta chains from a single sample sequenced in a study of metastatic and nonmetastatic thyroid tumors. No patient had received any treatment before thyroid surgery. TCRdb re-called the PCR reads via MiXCR. The sample has some 40,000 clones; approximately 17% are singletons. Sequencing was done on a sample of tumor tissue. The receptor source for this set is a female donor with papillary thyroid cancer or a benign thyroid nodule (not recorded which). Some clones in this sample may be carry-over from other donors' samples.

Ten or more counts support this clone. The gene calls are TRBV7-9 and TRBJ2-5; 9 positions match TRBD1. Trimming at V came to 5 bases and at J to 5 bases, leaving 6 bases not matched to a gene. There are 14 residues in the CDR3. CDR1 is SEHNR, CDR2 FQNEAQ, per germline (reference sequence). Here the CDR3 reads CASSVGQGWETQYF. CDR3 DNA: TGTGCCAGCAGCGTCGGACAGGGGTGGGAGACCCAGTACTTC.

Only a few counts were recorded for this clone. The chain combines TRBV19 with TRBJ2-1, with TRBD2 identical over 10 bases. The CDR3 loop spans 15 amino acids. With V trimmed by 1 base and J by 8 bases, 5 bases remained unmatched. The V gene's germline CDR1 is LNHDA and CDR2 SQIVND (reference sequence). CDR3 nucleotide sequence: TGTGCCAGTAGTATAGCTCTAGCGGGAGTTGATGAGCAGTTCTTC. Its protein is CASSIALAGVDEQFF.

The sample holds many counts of this clone. J is TRBJ2-7 and V is TRBV7-3; a weak D match, TRBD2 (6 bases). CDR3 size: 11 residues. The V and J ends lost 6 bases and 6 bases respectively, with 9 bases between them. Germline V gene sequence: CDR1 SGHTA, CDR2 FQGTGA. CDR3 nucleotides: TGTGCCAGCAGTTCCGGGGGCGAGCAGTACTTC. Amino acid sequence: CASSSGGEQYF.

The chain couples TRBV20-1 to TRBJ2-1; 10 bases align to TRBD1. CDR3 length: 14 residues. CDR1 and CDR2 from the germline V gene are DFQATT and SNEGSKA (reference sequence). V shed 5 bases, J shed 7 bases, and the junction held 8 bases outside the gene matches. CDR3 sequence (DNA): TGCAGTGCTGCGGGAGGACAGGGGGGGAATGAGCAGTTCTTC. This encodes CSAAGGQGGNEQFF.

The chain joins TRBV4-1 to TRBJ2-1, with 9 bases matching TRBD1. The germline V gene has CDR1 MGHRA and CDR2 YSYEKL. V lost 0 bases and J lost 9; bases outside the gene matches: 9. The CDR3 is 16 amino acids. CDR3 region: CASSQDSGQGRIEQFF. In nucleotides, the CDR3 is TGCGCCAGCAGCCAAGACTCGGGACAGGGTCGAATTGAGCAGTTCTTC.

Points on this clone: This sequence may be a read error, since a much larger clone differs from it by one base. Other DNA sequences within the sample encode an identical CDR3. The gene calls are TRBV6-5 and TRBJ2-5, with 7 bases that match TRBD2. From germline, CDR1 is MNHEY and CDR2 SVGAGI. The CDR3 covers 17 residues. V lost 0 bases and J lost 3; bases outside the gene matches: 10. CDR3 in amino acids: CASSYSLVASGEETQYF. The DNA of the CDR3 is TGTGCCAGCAGTTACTCGCTGGTGGCTAGCGGTGAAGAGACCCAGTACTTC.

This clone was picked up many times. V and J are TRBV20-1 and TRBJ1-1; D is ambiguous. This CDR3 region has 12 residues. Looked up from germline, CDR1 is DFQATT and CDR2 is SNEGSKA (reference sequence). Trimming stripped 5 bases from V and 3 bases from J, with 10 bases between. CDR3 protein: CSASQLDTEAFF. The DNA of the CDR3 is TGCAGTGCTTCCCAGCTTGACACTGAAGCTTTCTTT.

This clone was found many times. This sequence joins TRBV3-1 and TRBJ2-5, with a possible D match to TRBD2 (6 bases). The germline gives CDR1 LGHDT, CDR2 YNNKEL (reference sequence). There are 15 residues in the CDR3. The V end was cut by 1 base, the J end by 5 bases, with 14 bases between. CDR3 sequence: CASSQVGSIPETQYF. The CDR3 nucleotides read TGTGCCAGCAGCCAAGTCGGGAGCATTCCGGAGACCCAGTACTTC.

This clone was seen many times. The J gene is TRBJ1-3, the V gene TRBV12-3 or TRBV12-4; unclear D gene. The CDR3 is made up of 14 amino acids. V lost 5 bases and J 3 bases, leaving 11 bases between the germline ends. This CDR3 is CASSVTVRGNTIYF. The DNA for the CDR3 is TGTGCCAGCAGTGTTACTGTACGTGGAAACACCATATATTTT.

By share, this clone counts as medium-sized. The chain couples TRBV28 to TRBJ1-2; TRBD1 is a possible D gene (6 bases). Germline values: CDR1 MDHEN, CDR2 SYDVKM. This CDR3 comprises 16 residues. Trimming shortened V by 5 bases and J by 2 bases, and 18 bases separated the two germline ends. The CDR3 coding sequence is TGTGCCAGCAGTCTTCCAGAGCGGGGGCACAACTATGGCTACACCTTC. It yields the protein CASSLPERGHNYGYTF.

This clone was counted ten times or more. A clone one base away is much larger, so this may be a read error. The CDR3, as DNA: TGTGCCAGCAGTGAGACTGATAGCACAGATACGCAGTATTTT. This codes for CASSETDSTDTQYF. The genes are TRBV12-3 or TRBV12-4 and TRBJ2-3; no clear D gene. V lost 5 bases and J lost 0, with 9 bases in between. The CDR3 is 14 amino acids.

This clone was counted many times. The chain combines TRBV27 with TRBJ1-5; no definite D call. Germline CDR1 reads MNHEY; CDR2 reads SMNVEV (reference sequence). V was clipped by 5 bases and J by 6 bases, with 11 bases between them. The CDR3 is 13 amino acids. The chain's CDR3 is CASSPRLAQPQHF. CDR3 nucleotide sequence: TGTGCCAGCAGTCCCCGATTGGCTCAGCCCCAGCATTTT.

The table lists this clone with a few counts. The J gene is TRBJ2-7, the V gene TRBV28, with 7 bases identical to TRBD2. Germline trimming cut 4 bases from V and 2 bases from J; bases unmatched to any gene: 17. This CDR3 region has 18 residues. Germline CDR1 is MDHEN and CDR2 is SYDVKM. DNA of the CDR3: TGTGCCAGCAGTTCCCCCTCTAGCGGACTTCCAACACCCTACGAGCAGTACTTC. Translating gives CASSSPSSGLPTPYEQYF.

The table lists this clone with a few counts. CDR3 sequence (DNA): TGTGCCAGCAGTACTACAGGGGCCGAGCAGTACTTC. Protein product: CASSTTGAEQYF. This chain links TRBV27 with TRBJ2-7; TRBD1 matches 7 bases. V dropped 5 bases and J dropped 6; count of bases not matched to a gene: 4. The germline CDR1 and CDR2 sequences are MNHEY and SMNVEV (reference sequence). The CDR3 runs to 12 residues.

This rearrangement joins TRBV6-1 to TRBJ2-7; D remains ambiguous. Trimming left V 7 bases short and J 7 bases short, with 14 bases between. CDR1 and CDR2 (germline): MNHNS, SASEGT. The length of the CDR3 is 12 residues. CDR3 region: CASTEGGFEQYF. Here the CDR3 DNA reads TGTGCCAGCACCGAAGGCGGTTTTGAGCAGTACTTC.